The next 21 T cell receptor beta chains were all read from a single sample in a study of technical replicates of blood from several donors. The repertoire was sequenced with immunoSEQ multiplex PCR; TCRdb's copy has only in-frame clones and lacks some. The sample consists of approximately 81,000 clones, approximately 94% of them appearing once. The sequencing input was T cells isolated from PBMCs. All receptors come from a human donor in good health.

The V call is TRBV13, the J call TRBJ2-3, with TRBD2 matching 13 bases. After removal of 5 bases from V and 5 bases from J, the junction contained 10 bases not matched to a gene. Germline lookup yields CDR1 PRHDT and CDR2 FYEKMQ (reference sequence). The CDR3 is 17 amino acids. The DNA for the CDR3 is TGTGCCAGCAGCCGTGCTGGGACTAGCGGGATCTTAGATACGCAGTATTTT. Translating gives CASSRAGTSGILDTQYF. Based on the CDR3 plus reference TRBV13 and TRBJ2-3, the full variable domain is AAGVIQSPRHLIKEKRETATLKCYPIPRHDTVYWYQQGPGQDPQFLISFYEKMQSDKGSIPDRFSAQQFSDYHSELNMSSLELGDSALYFCASSRAGTSGILDTQYFGPGTRLTVL.

The chain has TRBV30 and TRBJ1-2, with TRBD1 matching over 9 bases. Germline V gene lookup returns CDR1 GTSNPN and CDR2 SVGIG (reference sequence). The CDR3 loop spans 16 amino acids. Losses at the gene ends were 1 base for V and 6 bases for J; bases not matched to a gene: 12. CDR3 sequence (DNA): TGTGCCTGGAGTGACCTACAGGGGGCCCGGTCGAATGGCTACACCTTC. Its translation: CAWSDLQGARSNGYTF.

This chain uses TRBV4-2 with TRBJ2-5; tentative D call: TRBD1 (6 bases). Per germline, CDR1 LGHNA and CDR2 YNFKEQ. V lost 2 bases and J 2 bases, leaving 9 bases between the germline ends. The CDR3 sequence is 14 residues long. The CDR3 is CASSQYRDQETQYF. DNA of the CDR3: TGTGCCAGCAGCCAATACAGGGATCAAGAGACCCAGTACTTC.

As regards this clone: The junction does not match germline at one end; this may be a read error. For the CDR3, the DNA is TGTGCCAGGGAAGACCGGGACAGCCTGCACTTC. Translating it yields CAREDRDSLHF. The genes are TRBV6-4 and TRBJ2-5; 7 bases are a match to TRBD1. Germline CDR1 reads MRHNA; CDR2 reads SNTAGT. This CDR3 is 11 amino acids long.

The chain couples TRBV5-6 to TRBJ1-1; a weak D match, TRBD1 (5 bases). V gave up 2 bases and J gave up 13 bases, with 15 bases separating them. The CDR3 sequence is 12 residues long. CDR1 is SGHDT, CDR2 YYEEEE, per germline. Here the CDR3 DNA reads TGTGCCAGCAGCTTTGGTTCAGGGTTTGATTTCTTT. Residues: CASSFGSGFDFF.

The CDR3 sequence is CASILDRGRAYEQYF. Written as DNA, the CDR3 is TGTGCCAGCATTTTAGACAGGGGAAGAGCCTACGAGCAGTACTTC. The chain has TRBV2 and TRBJ2-7, with TRBD1 identical over 8 bases. Germline V CDR1 and CDR2: SNHLY, FYNNEI. The CDR3 is 15 amino acids. Trimming took 7 bases from V and 2 from J; bases not matched to a gene: 10.

The V call is TRBV10-3, the J call TRBJ1-1, with 7 bases that match TRBD1. The V segment lost 3 bases and the J segment 0 bases; nucleotides outside the gene matches: 4. The CDR3 covers 15 residues. The V gene's germline CDR1 is ENHRY and CDR2 SYGVKD. CDR3 sequence: CAISDPGQMNTEAFF. The CDR3 DNA sequence: TGTGCCATCAGTGACCCGGGACAGATGAACACTGAAGCTTTCTTT.

The chain is built from TRBV6-5 and TRBJ2-2; 10 bases agree with TRBD1. Trimming cost V 7 bases and J 6 bases; bases outside gene matches: 8. The CDR3 has 15 residues. Looked up from germline, CDR1 is MNHEY and CDR2 is SVGAGI. CDR3 sequence (DNA): TGTGCCAGCAATGCTCCCGGGACAGGGGCCGGGGAGCTGTTTTTT. It specifies CASNAPGTGAGELFF.

The chain links TRBV30 to TRBJ2-1, with 8 positions matching TRBD2. CDR1 and CDR2 (germline): GTSNPN, SVGIG (reference sequence). V was clipped by 2 bases and J by 6 bases; unmatched bases: 9. CDR3 length: 15 amino acids. The CDR3 spells CAWSWLAGGSNEQFF. The CDR3 bases are TGTGCCTGGAGTTGGTTGGCGGGAGGTAGCAATGAGCAGTTCTTC.

The chain employs TRBV6-5 and TRBJ1-2, with 8 bases aligning to TRBD1. The V segment lost 6 bases and the J segment 0 bases; nucleotides outside the gene matches: 0. Germline CDR1 reads MNHEY; CDR2 reads SVGAGI. CDR3 length equals 13 residues. CDR3 loop: CASRQGANYGYTF. As DNA, the CDR3 is TGTGCCAGCAGACAGGGGGCTAACTATGGCTACACCTTC.

The chain has TRBV6-1 and TRBJ1-2; D call uncertain. V was shortened by 0 bases and J by 4 bases, with 12 bases between the two germline ends. CDR3 size: 15 residues. Germline V gives CDR1 MNHNS, CDR2 SASEGT. The CDR3 DNA reads TGTGCCAGCAGTGAAGCACGAGGGCCCCCCTATGGCTACACCTTC. Translated, it gives CASSEARGPPYGYTF.

The rearrangement uses TRBV11-2 and TRBJ2-7, with D perhaps TRBD1 (6 bases). CDR1 and CDR2 (germline): SGHAT, FQNNGV. V lost 5 bases and J lost 9, with 23 bases in between. The length of the CDR3 is 15 residues. CDR3 DNA: TGTGCCAGCAGCCGATCCGGGACACGGACACAGGCGCAGTACTTC. It encodes CASSRSGTRTQAQYF.

The gene calls are TRBV4-2 and TRBJ2-7, with unresolved D. CDR1 is LGHNA, CDR2 YNFKEQ, per germline. The CDR3 sequence is 17 residues long. V was trimmed by 1 base and J by 3 bases, leaving 19 bases between them. CDR3 sequence: CASSQGSLNVNFYEQYF. CDR3 in DNA: TGTGCCAGCAGCCAAGGGAGCCTTAACGTAAACTTCTACGAGCAGTACTTC.

This sequence joins TRBV5-4 and TRBJ2-7, with 10 bases identical to TRBD2. The CDR3 runs 18 residues. After removal of 4 bases from V and 5 bases from J, the junction contained 18 bases not matched to a gene. Germline-derived CDR1 and CDR2 are SGHNT and YYREEE (reference sequence). The CDR3 loop reads CASSPLLAGVRELNEQYF. CDR3 in DNA: TGTGCCAGCAGCCCCCTTCTAGCGGGAGTCCGAGAACTAAACGAGCAGTACTTC.

The chain is built from TRBV13 and TRBJ2-5, with a possible D match to TRBD1 (5 bases). CDR1 and CDR2 (germline): PRHDT, FYEKMQ (reference sequence). Trimming removed 1 base at V and 2 bases at J, with 8 bases between. This CDR3 comprises 14 residues. In nucleotides, the CDR3 is TGTGCCAGCAGCTTAGTAGGGGTTCAAGAGACCCAGTACTTC. Residues: CASSLVGVQETQYF.

The CDR3 region has the DNA TGTGCCAGCAGCTTAGACTTAACAGGGGGTGCTAGCACAGATACGCAGTATTTT. It yields the protein CASSLDLTGGASTDTQYF. J is TRBJ2-3 and V is TRBV7-2; 8 bases align to TRBD1. The CDR3 extends over 18 amino acids. V shed 1 base and J 0 bases; nucleotides not matched to a gene: 9. Germline values: CDR1 SGHTA, CDR2 FQGNSA.

The chain couples TRBV6-5 to TRBJ2-1, with TRBD2 identical over 10 bases. Germline CDR1 is MNHEY and CDR2 is SVGAGI. V was pared by 1 base and J by 5 bases, with 5 bases of the junction left unmatched. CDR3 size: 16 residues. This chain's CDR3 is CASSYLAGGGDNEQFF. CDR3 in DNA: TGTGCCAGCAGTTACTTAGCGGGAGGAGGGGACAATGAGCAGTTCTTC.

The rearrangement links TRBV19 to TRBJ1-4, with 7 bases aligning to TRBD1. V lost 6 bases to trimming and J lost 3 bases; unmatched junction nucleotides: 7. The V gene's germline CDR1 is LNHDA and CDR2 SQIVND (reference sequence). This CDR3 spans 15 amino acids. Here the CDR3 reads CASSTGAVANEKLFF. The DNA of the CDR3 is TGTGCCAGTAGCACAGGGGCGGTGGCTAATGAAAAACTGTTTTTT.

The chain carries TRBV27 and TRBJ2-3; 7 bases fit TRBD2. Germline values: CDR1 MNHEY, CDR2 SMNVEV (reference sequence). Trimming took 3 bases from V and 0 from J; bases not matched to a gene: 3. The CDR3 has 15 residues. CDR3 nucleotides: TGTGCCAGCAGTTTGGATAGCGGGAGCACAGATACGCAGTATTTT. Protein product: CASSLDSGSTDTQYF.

The V and J genes are TRBV15 and TRBJ2-7; D remains ambiguous. Trimming took 0 bases from V and 3 from J, leaving 9 bases between them. The CDR3 consists of 14 residues. CDR1 LNHNV and CDR2 YYDKDF come from the germline V gene (reference sequence). Here the CDR3 DNA reads TGTGCCACCAGCAGAGAAAACATTGGCTACGAGCAGTACTTC. As protein: CATSRENIGYEQYF.

The rearrangement joins TRBV6-1 to TRBJ2-7; D might be TRBD2 (6 bases). The CDR3 sequence is 15 residues long. The germline V and J ends were trimmed by 6 bases and 1 base, with 16 bases remaining between them. CDR1 is MNHNS, CDR2 SASEGT, per germline. The CDR3 bases are TGTGCCAGCAGGGCACAAGGGACTGGTTCCTACGAGCAGTACTTC. This translates into CASRAQGTGSYEQYF.